These 23 T cell receptor beta chains share one sample of origin, sequenced in a study of T-cell memory formation after mild COVID-19. MiXCR, applied by TCRdb to the 5' RACE reads, yields one record per CDR3 protein. The sample contains hundreds of thousands of distinct CDR3 sequences, 15% to 19% of which appear only once. Specimen: PBMCs or a T cell subset sorted from them (not recorded which). These receptors were collected from an adult woman who had mild COVID-19 (a few samples of this study predate the infection). Cell type and time point are not known.

This clonotype was observed many times. This chain joins TRBV5-1 and TRBJ2-4, with 8 bases matching TRBD1. After removal of 3 bases from V and 0 bases from J, the junction contained 11 bases not matched to a gene. The germline V gene has CDR1 SGHRS and CDR2 YFSETQ. CDR3 length: 18 amino acids. The CDR3 is CASSSDRGTILAKNIQYF. For the CDR3, the DNA is TGCGCCAGCAGCTCCGACAGGGGAACTATACTAGCCAAAAACATTCAGTACTTC.

This clonotype has just a few counts. The chain carries TRBV5-1 and TRBJ1-2; D not certain. CDR1 is SGHRS, CDR2 YFSETQ, per germline. The CDR3 has 13 amino acids. The V end lost 2 bases, the J end lost 6 bases, and 11 bases lay between the germline ends. Here the CDR3 reads CASSFGNSDGYTF. CDR3 nucleotide sequence: TGCGCCAGCAGCTTCGGGAACTCGGATGGCTACACCTTC.

The gene calls are TRBV6-6 and TRBJ2-7; the match to TRBD1 covers 7 bases. Germline loops: CDR1 MNHNY, CDR2 SVGAGI (reference sequence). The V gene end was trimmed by 7 bases and the J gene end by 1 base; junction bases not matched to a gene: 10. There are 15 residues in the CDR3. This CDR3 is CASTQNGQESYEQYF. DNA for the CDR3: TGTGCCAGCACCCAAAACGGACAGGAATCCTACGAGCAGTACTTC.

There are a few counts of this clonotype. The rearrangement links TRBV18 to TRBJ2-7, with D maybe TRBD1 (6 bases). CDR1 and CDR2 from the germline V gene are KGHSH and LQKENI. This CDR3 is built from 12 residues. Trimming removed 1 base at V and 7 bases at J, with 8 bases between. The CDR3 here is CASSPLQGEQYF. CDR3 nucleotides: TGTGCCAGCTCACCACTCCAGGGGGAGCAGTACTTC.

The chain links TRBV6-5 to TRBJ2-7; 9 bases map to TRBD1. CDR3 length: 15 amino acids. Unmatched junction bases numbered 9, after V lost 6 bases and J lost 3 bases. Germline values: CDR1 MNHEY, CDR2 SVGAGI. CDR3 nucleotide sequence: TGTGCCAGCAGACGCCAGACAGGGGGAGGCTACGAGCAGTACTTC. Protein: CASRRQTGGGYEQYF.

The chain combines TRBV5-1 with TRBJ2-1; TRBD1 matches 7 bases. Losses at the gene ends were 0 bases for V and 3 bases for J; bases not matched to a gene: 12. The CDR3 is made up of 18 amino acids. Germline CDR1 and CDR2: SGHRS and YFSETQ. Here the CDR3 DNA reads TGCGCCAGCAGCTTGGGAGGCAGGGGGATAGCATTCTACAATGAGCAGTTCTTC. Translating gives CASSLGGRGIAFYNEQFF.

J is TRBJ2-1 and V is TRBV7-2, with 15 bases aligning to TRBD2. V lost 3 bases, J lost 14 bases, and 5 bases stayed unmatched. The CDR3 has 14 amino acids. Germline CDR1 reads SGHTA; CDR2 reads FQGNSA. The CDR3 sequence: CASSLGLAGGEKFF. The CDR3 bases are TGTGCCAGCAGCTTGGGACTAGCGGGGGGAGAAAAGTTCTTC. The whole variable domain, filled in from reference TRBV7-2 and TRBJ2-1, reads GAGVSQSPSNKVTEKGKDVELRCDPISGHTALYWYRQSLGQGLEFLIYFQGNSAPDKSGLPSDRFSAERTGGSVSTLTIQRTQQEDSAVYLCASSLGLAGGEKFFGPGTRLTVL.

The chain uses TRBV20-1 and TRBJ1-5; TRBD1 matches at 7 bases. J lost 0 bases, V lost 2 bases, and 10 bases had no gene match. This CDR3 is built from 17 residues. Germline loops: CDR1 DFQATT, CDR2 SNEGSKA (reference sequence). CDR3 nucleotides: TGCAGTGCTAGACGCACAGGGGACACTTATAGCAATCAGCCCCAGCATTTT. Its translation is CSARRTGDTYSNQPQHF.

This clonotype was seen a handful of times. The V gene is TRBV7-9, the J gene TRBJ1-2; TRBD1 agrees at 10 bases. The CDR3 covers 18 residues. The ends lost 4 bases at V and 3 bases at J; junction bases unmatched: 14. Germline V CDR1 and CDR2: SEHNR, FQNEAQ (reference sequence). CDR3 region: CASSSEAGTGDLDYGYTF. Written as DNA, the CDR3 is TGTGCCAGCAGCTCAGAGGCAGGGACAGGGGACCTTGACTATGGCTACACCTTC. Combining the CDR3 with reference TRBV7-9 and TRBJ1-2 gives the whole variable domain DTGVSQNPRHKITKRGQNVTFRCDPISEHNRLYWYRQTLGQGPEFLTYFQNEAQLEKSRLLSDRFSAERPKGSFSTLEIQRTEQGDSAMYLCASSSEAGTGDLDYGYTFGSGTRLTVV.

The rearrangement uses TRBV24-1 and TRBJ2-1; D is ambiguous. The CDR3 spans 14 residues. Germline CDR1 and CDR2: KGHDR and SFDVKD. Trimming took off 3 bases at V and 6 bases at J, with 11 bases between the two ends. CDR3 coding DNA: TGTGCCACCAGTGATCCGCCGAGTTTCAATGAGCAGTTCTTC. Translation: CATSDPPSFNEQFF.

In this sample, this clonotype turned up many times. CDR3 nucleotides: TGTGCCAGCTCACCAGGACTAGCGGGGGGGTACAATGAGCAGTTCTTC. Encoded protein: CASSPGLAGGYNEQFF. The rearrangement links TRBV18 to TRBJ2-1, with 15 bases that match TRBD2. The CDR3 totals 16 residues. CDR1 KGHSH and CDR2 LQKENI come from the germline V gene. The junction had 0 bases not matched to a gene; V was cut back by 2 bases and J by 4 bases.

This chain uses TRBV6-1 with TRBJ1-2; 10 bases map to TRBD1. The CDR3 spans 16 residues. Trimming at V came to 3 bases and at J to 3 bases, leaving 7 bases not matched to a gene. CDR1 is MNHNS and CDR2 is SASEGT in the germline V gene. DNA of the CDR3: TGTGCCAGCAGTGATCGGGCCGGGACAGGGGACTATGGCTACACCTTC. This gives the protein CASSDRAGTGDYGYTF.

This clonotype came up a few times. The CDR3 DNA is TGCGCCAGCAGCGCCGGGACAGTCCAACCCTTGGAACCCCTCCACTTT. Residues: CASSAGTVQPLEPLHF. The V gene is TRBV5-1, the J gene TRBJ1-6; 7 bases align to TRBD1. Germline V gives CDR1 SGHRS, CDR2 YFSETQ. CDR3 length equals 16 residues. V lost 4 bases and J lost 12; bases outside the gene matches: 16.

Points on this clonotype: The junction does not match germline at one end; this may be a read error. CDR3 coding DNA: TGCAGTGCTAGATCAGGGTATAACGATGGCTACACCTTC. This translates into CSARSGYNDGYTF. This chain connects TRBV20-1 to TRBJ1-2, with D possibly being TRBD1 (5 bases). CDR1 and CDR2 (germline): DFQATT, SNEGSKA (reference sequence). This CDR3 region has 13 residues.

This clonotype was found many times. The chain employs TRBV7-9 and TRBJ2-2; no reliable D call. The CDR3 covers 15 residues. Germline lookup yields CDR1 SEHNR and CDR2 FQNEAQ (reference sequence). The V end was cut by 5 bases, the J end by 2 bases, with 12 bases between. In DNA, the CDR3 is TGTGCCAGCAGCCAGTGGGGAAGTAACACCGGGGAGCTGTTTTTT. This gives the protein CASSQWGSNTGELFF.

In this sample, this clonotype turned up many times. This chain joins TRBV20-1 and TRBJ2-1; a possible D gene is TRBD2 (5 bases). The CDR3 contains 14 residues. Germline CDR1 and CDR2: DFQATT and SNEGSKA (reference sequence). The ends were cut back, 7 bases at V and 3 bases at J, with 16 bases in the middle. The CDR3 nucleotides are TGCAGTGGTAGGAGAAGCGGAAACTACAATGAGCAGTTCTTC. Amino acid sequence: CSGRRSGNYNEQFF.

This clonotype came up a few times. The gene calls are TRBV5-1 and TRBJ1-1; maybe TRBD1 (5 bases). Germline assignment: CDR1 SGHRS and CDR2 YFSETQ. This CDR3 contains 14 residues. The ends were cut back, 0 bases at V and 6 bases at J, with 12 bases in the middle. CDR3 nucleotides: TGCGCCAGCAGCTTGGGAGGGGCTAGAGCTGAAGCTTTCTTT. This sequence encodes CASSLGGARAEAFF.

This clonotype was detected a few times. The chain links TRBV5-1 to TRBJ1-1; D is unclear. V lost 2 bases, J lost 7 bases, and 6 bases lay in between. The germline V gene has CDR1 SGHRS and CDR2 YFSETQ. CDR3 length equals 11 residues. CDR3 loop: CASSLSGEAFF. In DNA, the CDR3 is TGCGCCAGCAGCTTAAGTGGTGAAGCTTTCTTT.

There are a few counts of this clonotype. The chain employs TRBV7-2 and TRBJ2-1; 8 bases align to TRBD2. The CDR3 is 16 residues long. V shed 2 bases and J 0 bases; nucleotides not matched to a gene: 3. Per germline, CDR1 SGHTA and CDR2 FQGNSA. In nucleotides, the CDR3 is TGTGCCAGCAGCTTACGGACTAGCAGCTCCTACAATGAGCAGTTCTTC. As protein: CASSLRTSSSYNEQFF. Full variable domain (outside the CDR3, taken from reference TRBV7-2 and TRBJ2-1): GAGVSQSPSNKVTEKGKDVELRCDPISGHTALYWYRQSLGQGLEFLIYFQGNSAPDKSGLPSDRFSAERTGGSVSTLTIQRTQQEDSAVYLCASSLRTSSSYNEQFFGPGTRLTVL.

This clonotype was observed a handful of times. This sequence joins TRBV5-1 and TRBJ2-5, with 8 bases aligning to TRBD1. This CDR3 region has 15 residues. The J segment lost 1 base and the V segment lost 4 bases, leaving 6 bases of the junction unmatched. In germline, CDR1 is SGHRS, CDR2 YFSETQ. The CDR3 sequence: CASSRGQALQETQYF. The CDR3 DNA reads TGCGCCAGCAGCAGGGGACAGGCCCTCCAAGAGACCCAGTACTTC. The complete variable domain, with remaining parts taken from reference TRBV5-1 and TRBJ2-5, reads KAGVTQTPRYLIKTRGQQVTLSCSPISGHRSVSWYQQTPGQGLQFLFEYFSETQRNKGNFPGRFSGRQFSNSRSEMNVSTLELGDSALYLCASSRGQALQETQYFGPGTRLLVL.

Notes on this clonotype: Possible read error: a much larger clone is one base away. The chain recombines TRBV7-2 with TRBJ2-7; D not certain. Germline V CDR1 and CDR2: SGHTA, FQGNSA. The CDR3 runs 15 residues. CDR3 sequence (DNA): TGTGCCACCAGCTCCCCCCTCCCCCTCGGCTACGAGCAGTACTTC. This translates into CATSSPLPLGYEQYF.

The chain has TRBV4-2 and TRBJ2-2; D not resolved. With 1 base removed from V and 7 bases from J, the gap between germline ends came to 7 bases. From germline, CDR1 is LGHNA and CDR2 YNFKEQ. The CDR3 contains 13 residues. The CDR3 DNA sequence: TGTGCCAGCAGCCAAGGAAAAGGCGGGGAGCTGTTTTTT. Protein: CASSQGKGGELFF.

The chain combines TRBV20-1 with TRBJ2-1, with 9 bases that match TRBD2. V lost 0 bases to trimming and J lost 10 bases; unmatched junction nucleotides: 13. Germline CDR1 reads DFQATT; CDR2 reads SNEGSKA (reference sequence). This CDR3 has 16 residues. The CDR3 reads CSARDPLRGREWEQFF. The CDR3, as DNA: TGCAGTGCTAGAGATCCCCTGCGCGGGAGGGAGTGGGAGCAGTTCTTC.